One and the same sample provided the 29 T cell receptor beta chains below, sequenced in a study of multiple sclerosis patients with progressive multifocal leukoencephalopathy. Using immunoSEQ multiplex PCR, the repertoire was profiled, and TCRdb retains in-frame clones only, with some absent. The data contain fewer than 35,000 clones, around 91% of them seen just once; the ten biggest clones take up around 1.4%. Time point meaning: before natalizumab initiation. Input material: PBMCs. These receptors all stem from a human donor with multiple sclerosis.

V is TRBV13 and J is TRBJ2-1; 11 nucleotides agree with TRBD2. Germline V gene sequence: CDR1 PRHDT, CDR2 FYEKMQ (reference sequence). J was trimmed by 0 bases and V by 6 bases; bases with no gene match: 10. There are 18 residues in the CDR3. The CDR3 reads CASSGKIAGGISYNEQFF. In DNA form, the CDR3 reads TGTGCCAGCAGTGGGAAGATAGCGGGAGGGATCTCCTACAATGAGCAGTTCTTC.

The chain links TRBV2 to TRBJ1-3; D not resolved. There are 12 residues in the CDR3. The germline V gene encodes CDR1 SNHLY and CDR2 FYNNEI. V lost 9 bases and J lost 0, with 6 bases in between. The CDR3 is CASRSSGNTIYF. CDR3 nucleotides: TGTGCCAGTCGAAGCTCTGGAAACACCATATATTTT. The variable domain in full, completed from reference TRBV2 and TRBJ1-3, reads EPEVTQTPSHQVTQMGQEVILRCVPISNHLYFYWYRQILGQKVEFLVSFYNNEISEKSEIFDDQFSVERPDGSNFTLKIRSTKLEDSAMYFCASRSSGNTIYFGEGSWLTVV.

The V gene is TRBV21-1, the J gene TRBJ1-1; the D call in the table, TRBD1, was not verified against the DNA. TRBV21-1 is labeled a pseudogene. The CDR3 totals 14 residues. For the CDR3, the DNA is TGTGCCAGCAGCAAAGAGGACAGGGATCCTGAAGCTTTCTTT. This encodes CASSKEDRDPEAFF.

This clone was counted once. The gene calls are TRBV5-4 and TRBJ2-3; D unclear. CDR3 size: 17 residues. V dropped 0 bases and J dropped 5 bases, with 19 bases sitting between them. The germline V gene encodes CDR1 SGHNT and CDR2 YYREEE (reference sequence). The CDR3 coding sequence is TGTGCCAGCAGCTTGGAAGCCGGCGGTAAAGGTGTAGATACGCAGTATTTT. Translating it yields CASSLEAGGKGVDTQYF.

The rearrangement uses TRBV30 and TRBJ1-2; 7 bases agree with TRBD1. Germline V lookup: CDR1 GTSNPN, CDR2 SVGIG (reference sequence). J was trimmed by 7 bases and V by 2 bases; bases with no gene match: 13. The CDR3 length is 15 residues. CDR3 sequence reads: CAWSFLGTAPFGYTF. The CDR3 coding sequence is TGTGCCTGGAGTTTTCTAGGGACAGCCCCCTTTGGCTACACCTTC.

This clone was seen a single time. V is TRBV4-2 and J is TRBJ1-1; possible D gene TRBD1, 5 bases. There are 15 residues in the CDR3. V was trimmed by 4 bases and J by 6 bases, leaving 18 bases between them. Germline V lookup: CDR1 LGHNA, CDR2 YNFKEQ. The CDR3 sequence: CASSLRGQADSEAFF. The CDR3 DNA follows: TGTGCCAGCAGCCTTCGGGGCCAGGCCGATTCTGAAGCTTTCTTT.

The V gene is TRBV4-1, the J gene TRBJ2-5, with TRBD1 as a possible D gene (6 bases). The J call is in doubt because the DNA end fits TRBJ2-7 better. The CDR3 runs to 13 residues. Germline-derived CDR1 and CDR2 are MGHRA and YSYEKL. DNA of the CDR3: TGCGCCAGCAGCCTCGGACAGACCTACGAGCAGTACTTC. Protein sequence: CASSLGQTYEQYF.

This clone was counted a single time. The gene calls are TRBV19 and TRBJ1-1; D gene uncertain. The CDR3 has 13 residues. Trimming pared 4 bases from V and 1 base from J, leaving 7 bases between. Germline V lookup: CDR1 LNHDA, CDR2 SQIVND (reference sequence). CDR3 DNA: TGTGCCAGTAGTACACAGAGGAACACTGAAGCTTTCTTT. It translates to CASSTQRNTEAFF.

The chain combines TRBV28 with TRBJ2-7; 8 bases line up with TRBD2. J was trimmed by 6 bases and V by 4 bases; bases with no gene match: 11. The CDR3 loop spans 15 amino acids. CDR1 is MDHEN and CDR2 is SYDVKM in the germline V gene. DNA for the CDR3: TGTGCCAGCAGTTCCCCCTTCGCGGGAGGCCCCGAGCAGTACTTC. Residues: CASSSPFAGGPEQYF.

V and J are TRBV10-2 and TRBJ1-2; 9 positions match TRBD1. CDR3 size: 13 residues. Trimming took 8 bases from V and 8 from J; bases not matched to a gene: 9. CDR1 WSHSY and CDR2 SAAADI come from the germline V gene. The CDR3 nucleotides are TGCGCCAGCGACGGGACAGGGCGGGACGGCTACACCTTC. Protein sequence: CASDGTGRDGYTF.

The gene calls are TRBV6-6 and TRBJ1-5; 8 bases agree with TRBD1. The junction had 13 bases not matched to a gene; V was cut back by 4 bases and J by 11 bases. CDR1 MNHNY and CDR2 SVGAGI come from the germline V gene (reference sequence). The CDR3 contains 15 residues. The CDR3 DNA sequence: TGTGCCAGCAGTTCCTCGGACAGGGTAGGATCGGCCCAGCATTTT. It translates to CASSSSDRVGSAQHF.

The chain employs TRBV12-5 and TRBJ1-2; D unresolved. CDR1 is LGHNT, CDR2 FRNRAP, per germline. CDR3 length equals 13 residues. Trimming removed 5 bases from V and 4 bases from J, with 11 bases in between. The CDR3 loop is CASGPPGGYGYTF. The CDR3 coding sequence is TGTGCTAGTGGTCCCCCGGGAGGCTATGGCTACACCTTC.

The chain is built from TRBV6-5 and TRBJ2-2, with D unclear. This CDR3 is built from 11 residues. Germline assignment: CDR1 MNHEY and CDR2 SVGAGI. V gave up 6 bases and J gave up 3 bases, with 2 bases separating them. CDR3 region: CASRDTGELFF. The CDR3 coding sequence is TGTGCCAGCAGAGACACCGGGGAGCTGTTTTTT.

J is TRBJ1-1 and V is TRBV7-8, with D tentatively TRBD1 (5 bases). Trimming took off 6 bases at V and 1 base at J, with 9 bases between the two ends. CDR1 is SGHVS, CDR2 FQNEAQ, per germline. The CDR3 is made up of 13 amino acids. CDR3 sequence (DNA): TGTGCCAGCAGGTGGGGGAGGAACACTGAAGCTTTCTTT. Translated: CASRWGRNTEAFF.

This chain links TRBV9 with TRBJ1-1, with 12 bases that match TRBD1. Trimming removed 4 bases from V and 4 bases from J; junction bases left unmatched: 11. Germline V CDR1 and CDR2: SGDLS, YYNGEE. The CDR3 spans 17 residues. The CDR3 nucleotides read TGTGCCAGCAGCCCGGGGACAGGGGGCGGGCGGGTCACTGAAGCTTTCTTT. Residues: CASSPGTGGGRVTEAFF.

The V call is TRBV30, the J call TRBJ1-1; D is undetermined. The ends were cut back, 4 bases at V and 1 base at J, with 16 bases in the middle. The germline V gene has CDR1 GTSNPN and CDR2 SVGIG (reference sequence). The CDR3 contains 15 residues. The CDR3 nucleotides are TGTGCCTGGAAAACCCCCGCGAAAACGAACACTGAAGCTTTCTTT. It is translated as CAWKTPAKTNTEAFF.

The rearrangement links TRBV25-1 to TRBJ1-1, with D possibly matching TRBD1 (5 bases). The CDR3 covers 14 residues. Germline V CDR1 and CDR2: MGHDK, SYGVNS. V gave up 7 bases and J gave up 3 bases, with 15 bases separating them. In DNA, the CDR3 is TGTGCCAGCACCAGGCGGGGCGAGCACACTGAAGCTTTCTTT. The encoded protein is CASTRRGEHTEAFF.

In nucleotides, the CDR3 is TGTGCCAGCAGCGTAGCCCCCCAGAAAGGCGATGAGCAGTTCTTC. This gives the protein CASSVAPQKGDEQFF. V and J are TRBV9 and TRBJ2-1, with D unclear. V was pared by 0 bases and J by 8 bases, with 15 bases between. CDR1 is SGDLS, CDR2 YYNGEE, per germline. This CDR3 is built from 15 residues.

This rearrangement joins TRBV6-6 to TRBJ1-2; possible D gene TRBD1, 5 bases. The length of the CDR3 is 13 residues. CDR1 MNHNY and CDR2 SVGAGI come from the germline V gene (reference sequence). Trimming shortened V by 0 bases and J by 8 bases, and 10 bases separated the two germline ends. Here the CDR3 reads CASSYSVQGGYTF. The CDR3 DNA reads as TGTGCCAGCAGTTACTCCGTCCAGGGCGGCTACACCTTC.

The chain carries TRBV7-9 and TRBJ2-5; 7 bases agree with TRBD1. The CDR3 totals 14 residues. The germline V gene has CDR1 SEHNR and CDR2 FQNEAQ (reference sequence). The V segment lost 4 bases and the J segment 5 bases; nucleotides outside the gene matches: 7. As DNA, the CDR3 is TGTGCCAGCAGCTCCAGGGGGTCGGGCGAGACCCAGTACTTC. The encoded protein is CASSSRGSGETQYF.

This clone was picked up one time. The chain recombines TRBV9 with TRBJ1-1; D remains ambiguous. V was trimmed by 0 bases and J by 2 bases, leaving 14 bases between them. The CDR3 extends over 16 amino acids. Germline lookup yields CDR1 SGDLS and CDR2 YYNGEE. The CDR3: CASSVGGGEINTEAFF. DNA for the CDR3: TGTGCCAGCAGCGTAGGCGGAGGAGAGATTAACACTGAAGCTTTCTTT.

This rearrangement joins TRBV12-5 to TRBJ1-4; 9 bases line up with TRBD1. This CDR3 has 14 residues. Germline V gene lookup returns CDR1 LGHNT and CDR2 FRNRAP. V dropped 3 bases and J dropped 11; count of bases not matched to a gene: 7. CDR3 in DNA: TGTGCTAGTGGTTTTGGGGGACAGGGAGGGAAACTGTTTTTT. This encodes CASGFGGQGGKLFF.

This clone was seen only once. J is TRBJ2-3 and V is TRBV29-1, with 15 positions matching TRBD2. The CDR3 loop spans 19 amino acids. Losses at the gene ends were 6 bases for V and 0 bases for J; bases not matched to a gene: 13. The germline V gene encodes CDR1 SQVTM and CDR2 ANQGSEA. The CDR3 spells CSVDGTSGRSPSSTDTQYF. The DNA of the CDR3 is TGCAGCGTAGATGGGACTAGCGGGAGGTCCCCCTCTAGCACAGATACGCAGTATTTT.

The count of this clone is one. V and J are TRBV9 and TRBJ2-3; 7 bases align to TRBD2. V dropped 0 bases and J dropped 4; count of bases not matched to a gene: 5. Germline V gives CDR1 SGDLS, CDR2 YYNGEE. There are 15 residues in the CDR3. In DNA, the CDR3 is TGTGCCAGCAGCGTAGGGGCAGGGAGGGCAGATACGCAGTATTTT. Amino acids: CASSVGAGRADTQYF.

The chain recombines TRBV14 with TRBJ2-2, with D unclear. Germline V CDR1 and CDR2: SGHDN, FVKESK. There are 15 residues in the CDR3. V was cut by 2 bases and J by 8 bases, with 15 bases left in between. CDR3 in amino acids: CASSQLTRFGGELFF. The CDR3 region has the DNA TGTGCCAGCAGCCAACTAACCCGGTTCGGGGGGGAGCTGTTTTTT.

This clone appeared once. The chain employs TRBV4-3 and TRBJ2-1; D gene unclear. The CDR3 has 16 amino acids. The germline CDR1 and CDR2 sequences are LGHNA and YSLEER. Trimming took off 3 bases at V and 8 bases at J, with 20 bases between the two ends. The chain's CDR3 is CASSHSLLPYFDEQFF. CDR3 nucleotide sequence: TGCGCCAGCAGCCATTCGTTGCTCCCCTACTTCGATGAGCAGTTCTTC.

The J gene is TRBJ2-3, the V gene TRBV2, with 10 nucleotides matching TRBD2. V shed 6 bases, J shed 3 bases, and the junction held 3 bases outside the gene matches. The length of the CDR3 is 14 residues. CDR1 is SNHLY, CDR2 FYNNEI, per germline. The CDR3 here is CASRVSGRTDTQYF. CDR3 sequence (DNA): TGTGCCAGCAGAGTTAGCGGGAGGACAGATACGCAGTATTTT.

The chain couples TRBV6-5 to TRBJ1-1; TRBD1 matches at 7 bases. The CDR3 has 15 amino acids. The germline gives CDR1 MNHEY, CDR2 SVGAGI. With 5 bases clipped from V and 4 bases from J, the junction kept 10 bases outside the gene matches. The CDR3, as DNA: TGTGCCAGCAGTCGACGGGGACAGACCCTCACTGAAGCTTTCTTT. Encoded protein: CASSRRGQTLTEAFF.

This clone was observed once. This rearrangement joins TRBV7-9 to TRBJ1-6; no clear D gene. The CDR3 consists of 14 residues. V was trimmed by 5 bases and J by 2 bases, leaving 7 bases between them. In germline, CDR1 is SEHNR, CDR2 FQNEAQ (reference sequence). This CDR3 is CASSTGPYNSPLHF. In DNA, the CDR3 is TGTGCCAGCAGCACTGGCCCCTATAATTCACCCCTCCACTTT. The full variable domain, completed using reference TRBV7-9 and TRBJ1-6, is DTGVSQNPRHKITKRGQNVTFRCDPISEHNRLYWYRQTLGQGPEFLTYFQNEAQLEKSRLLSDRFSAERPKGSFSTLEIQRTEQGDSAMYLCASSTGPYNSPLHFGNGTRLTVT.